The present entry profiles one T cell receptor beta chain with its context. How the authors handled the data: Reference gene primers were amplified, and this amplification served to estimate nucleated cell counts. Clones were read by immunoSEQ multiplex PCR, and TCRdb kept only the in-frame ones, dropping some. The DNA gave D and trimming, while V, J and clone size come from that table. The table records under 250,000 clones, about 88% of them present only once. The germline gives CDR1 SGDLS, CDR2 YYNGEE. There are 16 residues in the CDR3. J gave up 5 bases and V 3 bases, and 9 bases lay outside the gene matches. These data come from a study of blood T cell repertoires in COVID-19.

Sequencing was performed on peripheral blood. The rearrangement uses TRBV9 and TRBJ2-5, with 11 bases matching TRBD2. This clonotype was obtained from a woman in her 40s with acute or convalescent COVID-19. The CDR3 loop is CASSAIAGGRRETQYF. In DNA, the CDR3 is TGTGCCAGCAGCGCAATAGCGGGGGGGCGCCGGGAGACCCAGTACTTC.